The 7 T cell receptor beta chains reported below all come from one sample, sequenced in a study of OX40 agonist ivuxolimab in advanced cancers. The library was produced with the immunoSEQ multiplex PCR assay. As stored in TCRdb, this immuneACCESS dataset retains in-frame rearrangements with V and J assigned. A fraction of the clones does not appear; measured against another copy, unresolved V genes explain less than half of the discrepancy, and the remainder lacks a known reason. The sample table records 55,000 to 65,000 clones; approximately 90% of these occur just once. The ten largest clones capture around a sixth of the sample. Sequenced here: CD4+ or CD8+ T cells sorted from blood, sampled in a trial of the OX40 agonist ivuxolimab. The receptors derive from an adult with an advanced solid tumor such as melanoma, head and neck, liver or kidney cancer.

By its share, this clone is medium-sized. The J gene is TRBJ1-6, the V gene TRBV4-1; no firm D call. The CDR3 spans 16 residues. The V end lost 2 bases, the J end lost 10 bases, and 18 bases lay between the germline ends. Germline CDR1 reads MGHRA; CDR2 reads YSYEKL. The CDR3 DNA sequence: TGCGCCAGCAGCCAACTCCAGGCCGGGGAAGGCTCACCCCTCCACTTT. Protein product: CASSQLQAGEGSPLHF.

V and J are TRBV29-1 and TRBJ2-7; D is uncertain. The V gene's germline CDR1 is SQVTM and CDR2 ANQGSEA. V shed 3 bases and J shed 1 base, with 7 bases lying between them. The CDR3 runs 12 residues. CDR3 nucleotides: TGCAGCGTTGAGGCCGGGTCCTACGAGCAGTACTTC. Residues: CSVEAGSYEQYF.

This chain connects TRBV6-1 to TRBJ1-1; 11 bases line up with TRBD1. Germline V gene lookup returns CDR1 MNHNS and CDR2 SASEGT. The trim removed 8 bases at V and 2 bases at J, leaving 7 bases unmatched. The length of the CDR3 is 15 residues. CDR3 residues: CASGDGQGANTEAFF. The CDR3 nucleotides are TGTGCCAGCGGGGACGGACAGGGGGCTAACACTGAAGCTTTCTTT.

The DNA of the CDR3 is TGCAGCTCCTTAGGGCGAGATACGCAGTATTTT. Its translation is CSSLGRDTQYF. The genes are TRBV29-1 and TRBJ2-3, with D unresolved. The germline gives CDR1 SQVTM, CDR2 ANQGSEA. The CDR3 spans 11 residues. V lost 8 bases and J 5 bases, leaving 11 bases between the germline ends.

This clone has a handful of counts. A much bigger clone sits one base away, suggesting this may be a read error. This rearrangement joins TRBV11-1 to TRBJ2-1; D unresolved. V was clipped by 0 bases and J by 6 bases, with 0 bases between them. Germline V gene data show CDR1 as SGHAT and CDR2 as FQDESV (reference sequence). This CDR3 contains 11 residues. CDR3 sequence (DNA): TGTGCCAGCAGCTTAGCCAATGAGCAGTTCTTC. It codes for CASSLANEQFF.

The chain employs TRBV4-1 and TRBJ2-3, with a weak D call TRBD2 (5 bases). Trimming removed 1 base at V and 11 bases at J, with 13 bases between. The CDR3 is made up of 13 amino acids. The germline V gene encodes CDR1 MGHRA and CDR2 YSYEKL. The CDR3: CASSQASRGEQYF. CDR3 in DNA: TGCGCCAGCAGCCAAGCCTCTCGGGGAGAGCAGTATTTT.

This clone was counted once. As DNA, the CDR3 is TGTGCCTGGGAGTACGAGGGTAAAAACATTCAGTACTTC. This codes for CAWEYEGKNIQYF. V and J are TRBV30 and TRBJ2-4, with a tentative D call TRBD2 (5 bases). The V gene lost 5 bases and the J gene lost 4 bases, with 12 bases spanning the gap. Germline V CDR1 and CDR2: GTSNPN, SVGIG (reference sequence). The CDR3 has 13 amino acids.